The table lists the clone carrying this T cell receptor beta chain with a few counts. Its antigen is unidentified. This sample was included in a study of T cell responses to AZD1222 COVID-19 vaccine. General study results and limits: Nearly half of spike-specific TCRs reportedly target variant regions that are unmutated in the B.1.351 and B.1.1.7 variants. Most donors were white British and more were female, and clonal diversity was possibly underestimated. Spike-specific TCR breadth and depth were elevated following two AZD1222 doses. Baseline seropositivity characterized only a handful of AZD1222 recipients.

The germline V gene encodes CDR1 SNHLY and CDR2 FYNNEI. V dropped 5 bases and J dropped 0 bases, with 11 bases sitting between them. The CDR3 runs 15 residues. TCRdb keeps only in-frame clones here, not all; method: immunoSEQ multiplex PCR. The sample contains some 86,000 clones, approximately 80% of which appear only once. The TCR sequence derives from an adult in good health. This material consisted of peripheral blood, taken on day 0 of AZD1222 vaccination. The V gene is TRBV2, the J gene TRBJ1-3; D is possibly TRBD1 (6 bases). DNA of the CDR3: TGTGCCAGCAGTCACCAGGACAGCTCTGGAAACACCATATATTTT. This sequence encodes CASSHQDSSGNTIYF.